Listed here is a single TCR beta chain. Antigen unknown. Read coverage stops 3 residues before the CDR3 terminus; the germline J gene supplies the remainder. These data are taken from a study of T cells in women clearing cervical HPV infection. Study summary: Case blood was drawn a median approximately 150 days after lesion detection. Study conclusions and caveats: TRBV6-7 relative abundance averaged roughly 0.1% in cases and around 0.17% in controls. Timing of associations relative to infection is unclear; T-cell subsets were not isolated.

The table came from immunoSEQ multiplex PCR; TCRdb's copy has only in-frame clones and leaves some out. This sample's table has tens of thousands of clones. The germline V gene encodes CDR1 ENHRY and CDR2 SYGVKD. The CDR3 sequence is 16 residues long. The receptor's source is a woman between 18 and 70 years old with a cervical HPV16 infection that either progressed to CIN3+ or cleared (not recorded which). The chain joins TRBV10-3 to TRBJ2-3; 10 bases map to TRBD1. Sequenced sample: blood buffy coat. The CDR3 DNA, read in part, is TGTGCCATCAGTGAAACCGGGACAGGGGCCCAAGAGACG. Its protein product is CAISETGTGAQET. The entire CDR3 protein is CAISETGTGAQETQYF.